The 16 T cell receptor beta chains listed next were all sequenced from one sample in a study of cytotoxic CD8 clonotypes in ibrutinib-treated CLL. This table comes from immunoSEQ multiplex PCR, and its TCRdb copy is limited to in-frame clones, with some not included. The table shows roughly 160,000 clones, with 81% occurring only once. Sample: PBMCs, taken after 12 months of ibrutinib treatment. These receptors originate from a human donor with chronic lymphocytic leukemia.

The chain couples TRBV7-9 to TRBJ1-4, with 9 bases that match TRBD1. The ends lost 5 bases at V and 4 bases at J; junction bases unmatched: 11. The length of the CDR3 is 17 residues. CDR1 is SEHNR, CDR2 FQNEAQ, per germline (reference sequence). CDR3 amino acids: CASSASGQGPLNEKLFF. In DNA form, the CDR3 reads TGTGCCAGCAGCGCTTCGGGACAGGGTCCTCTTAATGAAAAACTGTTTTTT. Full variable domain (missing parts from reference TRBV7-9 and TRBJ1-4): DTGVSQNPRHKITKRGQNVTFRCDPISEHNRLYWYRQTLGQGPEFLTYFQNEAQLEKSRLLSDRFSAERPKGSFSTLEIQRTEQGDSAMYLCASSASGQGPLNEKLFFGSGTQLSVL.

V and J are TRBV19 and TRBJ2-3; TRBD2 matches at 12 bases. CDR3 length: 18 residues. Trimming removed 4 bases from V and 1 base from J; junction bases left unmatched: 9. CDR1 and CDR2 from the germline V gene are LNHDA and SQIVND (reference sequence). CDR3 nucleotide sequence: TGTGCCAGTAGTACAAACGGGAGACTAGCGGGAGGCACAGATACGCAGTATTTT. Protein product: CASSTNGRLAGGTDTQYF.

V is TRBV29-1 and J is TRBJ1-4, with D possibly matching TRBD1 (6 bases). The ends were cut back, 2 bases at V and 7 bases at J, with 11 bases in the middle. Germline CDR1 reads SQVTM; CDR2 reads ANQGSEA. The CDR3 has 13 amino acids. For the CDR3, the DNA is TGCAGCGTTGAAACCAGGGGCCCTGAAAAACTGTTTTTT. It codes for CSVETRGPEKLFF. Full variable domain (missing parts from reference TRBV29-1 and TRBJ1-4): SAVISQKPSRDICQRGTSLTIQCQVDSQVTMMFWYRQQPGQSLTLIATANQGSEATYESGFVIDKFPISRPNLTFSTLTVSNMSPEDSSIYLCSVETRGPEKLFFGSGTQLSVL.

This rearrangement joins TRBV7-9 to TRBJ2-1, with 13 bases identical to TRBD2. In germline, CDR1 is SEHNR, CDR2 FQNEAQ (reference sequence). Trimming at V came to 5 bases and at J to 10 bases, leaving 8 bases not matched to a gene. CDR3 length: 15 amino acids. This chain's CDR3 is CASSVTSGGVFEQFF. CDR3 in DNA: TGTGCCAGCAGCGTTACTAGCGGGGGGGTTTTCGAGCAGTTCTTC.

This chain links TRBV5-1 with TRBJ1-1; D is unclear. Trimming stripped 3 bases from V and 6 bases from J, with 15 bases between. In germline, CDR1 is SGHRS, CDR2 YFSETQ. CDR3 length equals 14 residues. The CDR3 region has the DNA TGCGCCAGCAGCTCGGATGGTAGTAGTTCTGAAGCTTTCTTT. Translating it yields CASSSDGSSSEAFF.

The CDR3, as DNA: TGTGCCAGCAGGCCACTTCGACTGAGGGACTCTGGAAACACCATATATTTT. Amino acids: CASRPLRLRDSGNTIYF. J is TRBJ1-3 and V is TRBV28; D call uncertain. Trimming took off 6 bases at V and 0 bases at J, with 18 bases between the two ends. The CDR3 spans 17 residues. The V gene's germline CDR1 is MDHEN and CDR2 SYDVKM.

Notes on this clone: This same CDR3 is encoded by further DNA sequences in the sample. This rearrangement joins TRBV9 to TRBJ1-1; the D is unclear. Germline lookup yields CDR1 SGDLS and CDR2 YYNGEE. The CDR3 is made up of 14 amino acids. The V end was cut by 2 bases, the J end by 0 bases, with 8 bases between. This CDR3 reads CASSVDSLNTEAFF. DNA of the CDR3: TGTGCCAGCAGCGTCGACTCCCTGAACACTGAAGCTTTCTTT.

This chain connects TRBV5-1 to TRBJ1-1; D gene uncertain. The CDR3 consists of 11 residues. Trimming removed 1 base at V and 7 bases at J, with 5 bases between. Germline V lookup: CDR1 SGHRS, CDR2 YFSETQ. Written as DNA, the CDR3 is TGCGCCAGCAGCTTGAACGGTGAAGCTTTCTTT. This gives the protein CASSLNGEAFF.

This sequence joins TRBV5-4 and TRBJ1-3; a possible D gene is TRBD1 (5 bases). The CDR3 has 14 amino acids. With 5 bases removed from V and 4 bases from J, the gap between germline ends came to 13 bases. Per germline, CDR1 SGHNT and CDR2 YYREEE (reference sequence). In DNA, the CDR3 is TGTGCCAGCAGTCCGGGACCCCCAGGAAACACCATATATTTT. Translated, it gives CASSPGPPGNTIYF.

The V call is TRBV18, the J call TRBJ2-5; TRBD2 matches 8 bases. Germline trimming cut 5 bases from V and 1 base from J; bases unmatched to any gene: 6. The CDR3 length is 15 residues. Germline V gene data show CDR1 as KGHSH and CDR2 as LQKENI. CDR3 bases: TGTGCCAGCTCATTTCGACTAGCGACCCAAGAGACCCAGTACTTC. This encodes CASSFRLATQETQYF. Supplemented by reference TRBV18 and TRBJ2-5, the full variable domain reads NAGVMQNPRHLVRRRGQEARLRCSPMKGHSHVYWYRQLPEEGLKFMVYLQKENIIDESGMPKERFSAEFPKEGPSILRIQQVVRGDSAAYFCASSFRLATQETQYFGPGTRLLVL.

This chain connects TRBV7-8 to TRBJ1-3; D perhaps matches TRBD1 (6 bases). Germline V gene data show CDR1 as SGHVS and CDR2 as FQNEAQ. The V gene lost 5 bases and the J gene lost 0 bases, with 11 bases spanning the gap. The CDR3 sequence is 15 residues long. This chain's CDR3 is CASSPRGPSGNTIYF. For the CDR3, the DNA is TGTGCCAGCAGCCCCAGGGGACCCTCTGGAAACACCATATATTTT.

The V call is TRBV19, the J call TRBJ2-7; the D gene is possibly TRBD2 (6 bases). The CDR3 contains 14 residues. Germline CDR1 and CDR2: LNHDA and SQIVND (reference sequence). With 4 bases removed from V and 3 bases from J, the gap between germline ends came to 13 bases. The CDR3 loop is CASSRDFRNYEQYF. DNA for the CDR3: TGTGCCAGTAGTAGGGACTTTAGAAACTACGAGCAGTACTTC.

V is TRBV7-2 and J is TRBJ2-3, with D tentatively TRBD1 or TRBD2 (6 bases each). CDR1 is SGHTA and CDR2 is FQGNSA in the germline V gene. The CDR3 loop spans 16 amino acids. The ends were cut back, 1 base at V and 0 bases at J, with 11 bases in the middle. The CDR3 DNA reads as TGTGCCAGCAGCTTAGTGGGGGGCTCCAGCACAGATACGCAGTATTTT. It encodes CASSLVGGSSTDTQYF.

This clone was counted only a few times. This chain joins TRBV9 and TRBJ1-1; 8 nucleotides match TRBD1. V lost 3 bases to trimming and J lost 5 bases; unmatched junction nucleotides: 9. The CDR3 consists of 15 residues. CDR1 SGDLS and CDR2 YYNGEE come from the germline V gene. CDR3 residues: CASSEGATGGTEAFF. CDR3 nucleotide sequence: TGTGCCAGCAGCGAGGGGGCCACAGGGGGTACTGAAGCTTTCTTT.

The chain couples TRBV6-5 to TRBJ2-7, with no clear D. The germline V gene encodes CDR1 MNHEY and CDR2 SVGAGI. This CDR3 spans 15 amino acids. The V end was cut by 8 bases, the J end by 5 bases, with 22 bases between. The CDR3 loop reads CASLSSDRVRDEQYF. CDR3 bases: TGTGCCAGCCTCAGTTCAGATCGAGTCCGGGACGAGCAGTACTTC.

The count of this clone is one. The chain uses TRBV7-8 and TRBJ1-1; D is unclear. Per germline, CDR1 SGHVS and CDR2 FQNEAQ. Trimming took off 5 bases at V and 1 base at J, with 14 bases between the two ends. This CDR3 is 15 amino acids long. CDR3 sequence: CASSLIVKTNTEAFF. For the CDR3, the DNA is TGTGCCAGCAGCCTAATCGTCAAGACGAACACTGAAGCTTTCTTT.